The entry that follows covers one T cell receptor (beta chain) sequence. Germline and junction disagree at one end, which may indicate a read error. Amplified regions were TCR beta CDR3 sequences from RNA transcripts. TCR CDR3 underwent first-round RT-PCR with the HTBI primer set. Using its own MiXCR run on the multiplex PCR reads, TCRdb lists one record per CDR3 protein. This table has hundreds of thousands of distinct CDR3 sequences, under 25% appearing once. The data belong to a study of T cells in Graves' hyperthyroidism and ophthalmopathy. The CDR3 has 16 residues. Germline CDR1 SGHTA, CDR2 FQGTGA.

This clonotype was sampled from a man aged 25 to 40 with Graves' ophthalmopathy. The specimen sequenced was blood. The rearrangement joins TRBV7-3 to TRBJ2-1, with 15 nucleotides matching TRBD2. The CDR3 DNA follows: TGCGCCAGCAGCCAACGCCTGGGACTAGCGGGAGGTGAGCAGTTCTTC. Translating gives CASSQRLGLAGGEQFF.